This T cell receptor (beta chain) derives from a study of T cell changes during pregnancy in multiple sclerosis. CDR3 size: 16 residues. CDR1 SGDLS and CDR2 YYNGEE come from the germline V gene. The ends were cut back, 0 bases at V and 5 bases at J, with 14 bases in the middle. Sequencing was performed with immunoSEQ multiplex PCR; in TCRdb, only in-frame clones are kept and a portion is missing. The data hold roughly 80,000 clones, with about 93% observed a single time. The starting material was peripheral blood, obtained after pregnancy. This TCR came from a female donor in good health, enrolled as a control in a pregnancy study. The V gene is TRBV9, the J gene TRBJ2-2, with D tentatively TRBD1 (6 bases). The CDR3 DNA reads as TGTGCCAGCAGCGTAGTGACAGGTCTAGTTACCGGGGAGCTGTTTTTT. It codes for CASSVVTGLVTGELFF.